This T cell receptor beta chain was documented in a study of graft-versus-host responses after intestinal transplantation. Whole-study results and caveats: Allografts from individuals with graft-donor T cell macrochimerism displayed high graft-versus-host to host-versus-graft clonal ratios. Early post-transplant HvG declines showed an association with peak circulating GvH clone levels.

The germline V and J ends were trimmed by 3 bases and 1 base, with 15 bases remaining between them. In germline, CDR1 is SGHTA, CDR2 FQGNSA. The CDR3 is 16 amino acids. Comment on this clone: Its target is not known.

The method was immunoSEQ multiplex PCR; TCRdb's version includes in-frame clones alone and lacks a portion of them. The table includes around 29,000 clones, 70% to 90% detected once. V and J are TRBV7-2 and TRBJ1-1; D remains unclear. The sequencing used PBMCs, collected about 450 days after intestinal transplantation. The clonotype comes from a human patient who received an intestinal transplant, so some T cells may come from the graft donor. CDR3 loop: CTSSFSPRVANTEAFF. The CDR3 DNA sequence: TGTACCAGCAGCTTTTCCCCTCGTGTCGCGAACACTGAAGCTTTCTTT.